This TCR beta chain was sequenced during a study of cytomegalovirus exposure and HLA in healthy donors. Overall study context: The same platform was used for the 100 to 150 validation repertoires and the approximately 670 first-cohort repertoires, a later analysis reported.

Measured with immunoSEQ multiplex PCR; TCRdb has only the in-frame clones, and not every one. The table shows some 200,000 clones, with 65% to 90% occurring only once. Germline CDR1 is SGHDT and CDR2 is YYEEEE. This CDR3 has 15 amino acids. V gave up 3 bases and J gave up 2 bases, with 12 bases separating them. This chain links TRBV5-6 with TRBJ1-3; a weak D match, TRBD1 (5 bases). The receptor's source is a woman aged 25 to 45 in good health and CMV-seropositive. The sequenced sample consisted of PBMCs. The CDR3 nucleotides read TGTGCCAGCAGCTCAACGGGACTCACTGGAAACACCATATATTTT. Amino acids: CASSSTGLTGNTIYF. The full variable domain, with the rest looked up from reference TRBV5-6 and TRBJ1-3, is DAGVTQSPTHLIKTRGQQVTLRCSPKSGHDTVSWYQQALGQGPQFIFQYYEEEERQRGNFPDRFSGHQFPNYSSELNVNALLLGDSALYLCASSSTGLTGNTIYFGEGSWLTVV.